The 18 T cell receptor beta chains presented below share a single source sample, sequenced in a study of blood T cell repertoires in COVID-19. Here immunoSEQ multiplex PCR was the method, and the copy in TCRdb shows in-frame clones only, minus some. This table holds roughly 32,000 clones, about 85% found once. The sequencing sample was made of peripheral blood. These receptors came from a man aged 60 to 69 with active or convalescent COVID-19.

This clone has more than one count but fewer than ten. Here the CDR3 reads CASSEALGGMYGYTF. In nucleotides, the CDR3 is TGTGCCAGCAGTGAAGCGCTAGGGGGAATGTATGGCTACACCTTC. This rearrangement joins TRBV6-1 to TRBJ1-2; tentative D call: TRBD1 (6 bases). Trimming left V 0 bases short and J 5 bases short, with 13 bases between. This CDR3 contains 15 residues. Germline V gene lookup returns CDR1 MNHNS and CDR2 SASEGT.

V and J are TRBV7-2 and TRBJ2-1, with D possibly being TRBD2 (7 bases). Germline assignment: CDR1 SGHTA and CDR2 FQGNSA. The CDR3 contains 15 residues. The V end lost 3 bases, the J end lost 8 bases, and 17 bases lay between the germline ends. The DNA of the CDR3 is TGTGCCAGCAGCTTTTGGGCTAGAGGGGGGGATGAGCAGTTCTTC. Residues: CASSFWARGGDEQFF.

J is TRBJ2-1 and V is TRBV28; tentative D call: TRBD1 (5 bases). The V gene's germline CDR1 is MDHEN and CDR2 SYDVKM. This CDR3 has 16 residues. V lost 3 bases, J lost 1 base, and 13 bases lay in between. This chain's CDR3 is CASSFPRQSSYNEQFF. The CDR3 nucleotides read TGTGCCAGCAGTTTTCCCCGACAGTCTTCCTACAATGAGCAGTTCTTC.

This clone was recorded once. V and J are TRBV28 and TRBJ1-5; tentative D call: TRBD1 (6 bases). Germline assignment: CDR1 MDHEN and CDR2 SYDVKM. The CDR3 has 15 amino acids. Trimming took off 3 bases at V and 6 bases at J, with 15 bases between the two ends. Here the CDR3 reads CASSFRGGLVQPQHF. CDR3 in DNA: TGTGCCAGCAGTTTTCGGGGGGGGCTCGTTCAGCCCCAGCATTTT.

The CDR3 sequence is CASRPTGNEAFF. The CDR3 coding sequence is TGTGCCAGCAGGCCGACAGGGAATGAAGCTTTCTTT. The V and J genes are TRBV12-3 or TRBV12-4 and TRBJ1-1; 7 bases match TRBD1. This CDR3 comprises 12 residues. With 6 bases clipped from V and 7 bases from J, the junction kept 5 bases outside the gene matches.

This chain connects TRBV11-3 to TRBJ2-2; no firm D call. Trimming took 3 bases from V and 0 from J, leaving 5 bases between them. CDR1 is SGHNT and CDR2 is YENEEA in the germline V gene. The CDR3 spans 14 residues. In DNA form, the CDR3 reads TGTGCCAGCAGCTTTACAGCGAACACCGGGGAGCTGTTTTTT. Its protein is CASSFTANTGELFF.

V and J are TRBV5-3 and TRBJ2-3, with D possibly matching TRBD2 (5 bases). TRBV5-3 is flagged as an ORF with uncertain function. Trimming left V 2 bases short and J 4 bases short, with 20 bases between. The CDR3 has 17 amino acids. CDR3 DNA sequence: TGTGCCAGAAGCTTATTTCGGGGTTTTGCAGGCGCAGATACGCAGTATTTT. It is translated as CARSLFRGFAGADTQYF.

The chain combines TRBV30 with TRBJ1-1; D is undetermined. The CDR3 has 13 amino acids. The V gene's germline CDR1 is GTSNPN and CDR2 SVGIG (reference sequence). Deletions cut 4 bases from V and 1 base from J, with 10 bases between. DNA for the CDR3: TGTGCCTGGAACCGGGAATGGAACACTGAAGCTTTCTTT. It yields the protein CAWNREWNTEAFF.

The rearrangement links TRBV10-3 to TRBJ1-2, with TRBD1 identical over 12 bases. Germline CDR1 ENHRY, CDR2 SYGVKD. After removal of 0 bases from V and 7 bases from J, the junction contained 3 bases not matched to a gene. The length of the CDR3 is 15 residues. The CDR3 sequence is CAISESGQGATGYTF. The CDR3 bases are TGTGCCATCAGTGAGTCGGGACAGGGGGCGACTGGCTACACCTTC.

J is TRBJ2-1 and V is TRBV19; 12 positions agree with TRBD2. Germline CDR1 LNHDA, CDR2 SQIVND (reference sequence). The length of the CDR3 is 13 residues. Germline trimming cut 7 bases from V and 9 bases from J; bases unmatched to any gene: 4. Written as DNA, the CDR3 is TGTGCCAGTACTAGCGGGAGGGCCCTTGAGCAGTTCTTC. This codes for CASTSGRALEQFF.

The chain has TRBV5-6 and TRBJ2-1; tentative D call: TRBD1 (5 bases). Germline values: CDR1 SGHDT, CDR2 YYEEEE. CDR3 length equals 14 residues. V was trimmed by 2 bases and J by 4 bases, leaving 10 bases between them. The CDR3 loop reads CASSLQAGYNEQFF. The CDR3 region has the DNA TGTGCCAGCAGCTTACAGGCAGGATACAATGAGCAGTTCTTC. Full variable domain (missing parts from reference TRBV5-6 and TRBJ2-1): DAGVTQSPTHLIKTRGQQVTLRCSPKSGHDTVSWYQQALGQGPQFIFQYYEEEERQRGNFPDRFSGHQFPNYSSELNVNALLLGDSALYLCASSLQAGYNEQFFGPGTRLTVL.

CDR3 coding DNA: TGTGCCAGCAGCTTGGGACCGGGACAGGGAGGCTATGGCTACACCTTC. It codes for CASSLGPGQGGYGYTF. The chain uses TRBV5-6 and TRBJ1-2; TRBD1 agrees at 9 bases. With V trimmed by 0 bases and J by 4 bases, 7 bases remained unmatched. This CDR3 comprises 16 residues. Germline V gives CDR1 SGHDT, CDR2 YYEEEE.

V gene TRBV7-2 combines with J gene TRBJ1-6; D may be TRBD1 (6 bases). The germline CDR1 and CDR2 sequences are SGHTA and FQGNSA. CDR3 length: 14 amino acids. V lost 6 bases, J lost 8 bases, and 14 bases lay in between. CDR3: CASSRAGADSPLHF. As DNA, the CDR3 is TGTGCCAGCAGTAGGGCAGGGGCGGATTCACCCCTCCACTTT.

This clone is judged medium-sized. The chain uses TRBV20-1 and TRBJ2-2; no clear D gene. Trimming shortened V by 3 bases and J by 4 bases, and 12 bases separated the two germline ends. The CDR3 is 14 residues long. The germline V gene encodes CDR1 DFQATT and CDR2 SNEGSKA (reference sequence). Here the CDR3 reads CSASGLVGTGELFF. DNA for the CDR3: TGCAGTGCTAGTGGGCTAGTAGGCACCGGGGAGCTGTTTTTT.

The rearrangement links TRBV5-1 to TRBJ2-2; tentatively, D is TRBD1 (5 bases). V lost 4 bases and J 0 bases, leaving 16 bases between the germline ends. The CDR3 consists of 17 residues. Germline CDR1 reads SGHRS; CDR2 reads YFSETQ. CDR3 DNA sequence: TGCGCCAGCAGCCCAGGGCTGGGTATCCCGAACACCGGGGAGCTGTTTTTT. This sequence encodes CASSPGLGIPNTGELFF.

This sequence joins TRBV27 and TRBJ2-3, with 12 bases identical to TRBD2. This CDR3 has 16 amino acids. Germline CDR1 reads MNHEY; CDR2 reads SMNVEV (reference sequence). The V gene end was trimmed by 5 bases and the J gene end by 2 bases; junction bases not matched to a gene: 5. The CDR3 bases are TGTGCCAGCAGTCGGACTAGCGGGATTATCACAGATACGCAGTATTTT. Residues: CASSRTSGIITDTQYF.

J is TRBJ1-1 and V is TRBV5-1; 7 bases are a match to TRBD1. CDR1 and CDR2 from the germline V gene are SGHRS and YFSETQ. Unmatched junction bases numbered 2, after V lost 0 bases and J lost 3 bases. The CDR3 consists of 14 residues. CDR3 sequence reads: CASSLGGQYTEAFF. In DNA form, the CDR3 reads TGCGCCAGCAGCTTGGGGGGACAGTACACTGAAGCTTTCTTT. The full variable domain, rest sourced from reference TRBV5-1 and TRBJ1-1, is KAGVTQTPRYLIKTRGQQVTLSCSPISGHRSVSWYQQTPGQGLQFLFEYFSETQRNKGNFPGRFSGRQFSNSRSEMNVSTLELGDSALYLCASSLGGQYTEAFFGQGTRLTVV.

The CDR3 DNA sequence: TGTGCCAGTAGTATAGATCAGAGACTAGCGGGAGGGAGCTCCTACAATGAGCAGTTCTTC. Residues: CASSIDQRLAGGSSYNEQFF. The V call is TRBV19, the J call TRBJ2-1; 14 bases align to TRBD2. CDR3 length: 20 residues. V lost 0 bases, J lost 0 bases, and 7 bases stayed unmatched. Germline loops: CDR1 LNHDA, CDR2 SQIVND (reference sequence).